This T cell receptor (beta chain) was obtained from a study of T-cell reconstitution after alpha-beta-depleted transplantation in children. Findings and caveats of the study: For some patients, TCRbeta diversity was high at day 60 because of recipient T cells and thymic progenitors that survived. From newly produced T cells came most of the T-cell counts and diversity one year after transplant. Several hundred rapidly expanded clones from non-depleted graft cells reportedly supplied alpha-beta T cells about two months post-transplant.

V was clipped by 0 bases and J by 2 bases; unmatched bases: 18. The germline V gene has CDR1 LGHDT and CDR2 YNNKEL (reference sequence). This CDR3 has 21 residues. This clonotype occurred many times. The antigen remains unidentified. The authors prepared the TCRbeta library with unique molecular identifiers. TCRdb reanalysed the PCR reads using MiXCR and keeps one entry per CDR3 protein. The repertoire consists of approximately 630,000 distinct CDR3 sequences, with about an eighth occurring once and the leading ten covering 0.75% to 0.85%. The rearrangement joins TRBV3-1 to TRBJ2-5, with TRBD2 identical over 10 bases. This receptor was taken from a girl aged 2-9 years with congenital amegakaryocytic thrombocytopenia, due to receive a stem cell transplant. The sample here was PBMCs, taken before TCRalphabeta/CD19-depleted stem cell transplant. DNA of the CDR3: TGTGCCAGCAGCCAAGAATGGAAGTTTGGGCTAGCGGGAGAGTGGCAAGAGACCCAGTACTTC. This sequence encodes CASSQEWKFGLAGEWQETQYF.